Below are 27 T cell receptor beta chains sequenced from a single sample in a study of blood T cell repertoires in COVID-19. Measured with immunoSEQ multiplex PCR; TCRdb has only the in-frame clones, and not every one. Of around 300,000 clones in the sample, around 89% were seen once. What was sequenced was peripheral blood. These receptors all stem from a woman aged 45-59 years with active or convalescent COVID-19.

This clone was seen once. The chain carries TRBV12-5 and TRBJ1-5, with 8 bases fitting TRBD1. Looked up from germline, CDR1 is LGHNT and CDR2 is FRNRAP. Unmatched junction bases numbered 17, after V lost 1 base and J lost 12 bases. CDR3 length: 17 residues. The DNA for the CDR3 is TGTGCTAGTGGTTTGGACCAGGGGACCCGGACAGGGATACTCCAGCATTTT. This sequence encodes CASGLDQGTRTGILQHF.

The chain combines TRBV25-1 with TRBJ2-1; tentatively, D is TRBD2 (5 bases). CDR3 length: 15 residues. The germline V and J ends were trimmed by 3 bases and 6 bases, with 15 bases remaining between them. Germline CDR1 is MGHDK and CDR2 is SYGVNS. The CDR3 DNA follows: TGTGCCAGCAGTGAGTCCGGGATTCAGTCCAATGAGCAGTTCTTC. Protein sequence: CASSESGIQSNEQFF.

This clone was detected only once. V and J are TRBV28 and TRBJ2-3; 9 nucleotides line up with TRBD2. V was pared by 9 bases and J by 2 bases, with 3 bases of the junction left unmatched. The CDR3 totals 13 residues. Germline CDR1 is MDHEN and CDR2 is SYDVKM. The CDR3 DNA sequence: TGTGCCAGTCGACTAGCGGACACAGATACGCAGTATTTT. Translating it yields CASRLADTDTQYF.

This clone occurred once. CDR3 protein: CASSHGQKEQETQYF. Here the CDR3 DNA reads TGTGCCAGCAGCCACGGACAGAAGGAACAAGAGACCCAGTACTTC. The gene calls are TRBV7-3 and TRBJ2-5, with a weak D call TRBD1 (6 bases). The CDR3 has 15 amino acids. V was pared by 5 bases and J by 2 bases, with 15 bases between. Germline V lookup: CDR1 SGHTA, CDR2 FQGTGA.

The chain combines TRBV5-1 with TRBJ1-2; D call uncertain. V lost 1 base and J 8 bases, leaving 15 bases between the germline ends. This CDR3 spans 14 amino acids. Germline V gives CDR1 SGHRS, CDR2 YFSETQ. CDR3 residues: CASSLRSALSGYTF. The CDR3, as DNA: TGCGCCAGCAGCTTGCGCAGCGCCCTATCGGGCTACACCTTC.

This clone showed up just once. The chain uses TRBV7-6 and TRBJ1-1; 8 positions agree with TRBD1. Germline V gene data show CDR1 as SGHVS and CDR2 as FNYEAQ. The CDR3 runs 14 residues. V gave up 2 bases and J gave up 4 bases; unmatched junction bases: 3. CDR3 protein: CASSLRGTGTEAFF. The CDR3 nucleotides are TGTGCCAGCAGCTTAAGAGGGACAGGCACTGAAGCTTTCTTT. The full variable domain, in which reference TRBV7-6 and TRBJ1-1 provide the parts outside the CDR3, is GAGVSQSPRYKVTKRGQDVALRCDPISGHVSLYWYRQALGQGPEFLTYFNYEAQQDKSGLPNDRFSAERPEGSISTLTIQRTEQRDSAMYRCASSLRGTGTEAFFGQGTRLTVV.

A note on this clone: Other DNA sequences in the sample encode the same CDR3. The chain employs TRBV7-9 and TRBJ1-1, with TRBD1 as a possible D gene (5 bases). The CDR3 extends over 14 amino acids. V dropped 3 bases and J dropped 5 bases, with 13 bases sitting between them. Per the germline V gene, CDR1 is SEHNR and CDR2 is FQNEAQ (reference sequence). The DNA for the CDR3 is TGTGCCAGCAGCTTGCGTCAGGGTGAAACTGAAGCTTTCTTT. Its translation: CASSLRQGETEAFF.

V usage is TRBV6-2 or TRBV6-3 and J usage is TRBJ1-2; possible D gene TRBD1, 5 bases. The CDR3 is made up of 14 amino acids. Germline values: CDR1 MNHEY, CDR2 SVGEGT. The V gene lost 1 base and the J gene lost 5 bases, with 11 bases spanning the gap. The CDR3 protein is CASSYFGTAYGYTF. CDR3 in DNA: TGTGCCAGCAGTTACTTCGGGACTGCGTATGGCTACACCTTC.

V gene TRBV2 combines with J gene TRBJ1-2; perhaps TRBD1 as D (5 bases). The CDR3 consists of 14 residues. In germline, CDR1 is SNHLY, CDR2 FYNNEI. Trimming shortened V by 6 bases and J by 4 bases, and 15 bases separated the two germline ends. This CDR3 is CASSAGTGVYGYTF. The DNA for the CDR3 is TGTGCCAGCAGCGCCGGGACTGGGGTCTATGGCTACACCTTC.

This clone was detected a few times. The chain joins TRBV2 to TRBJ2-1, with no clear D. The germline CDR1 and CDR2 sequences are SNHLY and FYNNEI. V gave up 6 bases and J gave up 3 bases, with 15 bases separating them. This CDR3 spans 15 amino acids. The CDR3 is CASSDGPGNYNEQFF. CDR3 sequence (DNA): TGTGCCAGCAGCGATGGCCCAGGTAACTACAATGAGCAGTTCTTC.

V is TRBV3-1 (or the pseudogene TRBV3-2) and J is TRBJ1-6; 7 nucleotides line up with TRBD1. Germline V gene lookup returns CDR1 LGHDT and CDR2 YNNKEL (reference sequence). This CDR3 is built from 15 residues. Trimming took 2 bases from V and 7 from J; bases not matched to a gene: 5. The CDR3 reads CASSQRRTGNSPLHF. DNA of the CDR3: TGTGCCAGCAGCCAACGAAGGACAGGCAATTCACCCCTCCACTTT.

V is TRBV4-2 and J is TRBJ2-2; D not certain. CDR1 is LGHNA and CDR2 is YNFKEQ in the germline V gene. The CDR3 is 13 residues long. Trimming pared 1 base from V and 6 bases from J, leaving 6 bases between. The CDR3 spells CASSQALAGELFF. Here the CDR3 DNA reads TGTGCCAGCAGCCAAGCGCTAGCCGGGGAGCTGTTTTTT.

This chain links TRBV9 with TRBJ1-3; perhaps TRBD1 as D (5 bases). Trimming took 4 bases from V and 0 from J, leaving 17 bases between them. CDR1 SGDLS and CDR2 YYNGEE come from the germline V gene. The length of the CDR3 is 17 residues. The CDR3 bases are TGTGCCAGCAGCCCCCGAGGAGGGGAGAGCTCTGGAAACACCATATATTTT. Translating gives CASSPRGGESSGNTIYF.

This chain uses TRBV28 with TRBJ2-1, with TRBD2 identical over 8 bases. With 2 bases clipped from V and 2 bases from J, the junction kept 11 bases outside the gene matches. Germline V gene lookup returns CDR1 MDHEN and CDR2 SYDVKM. The CDR3 covers 18 residues. The DNA of the CDR3 is TGTGCCAGCAGTTTAGAGAGTAGCGGGACGAGCACCTACAATGAGCAGTTCTTC. Protein product: CASSLESSGTSTYNEQFF.

This chain uses TRBV7-9 with TRBJ1-4, with 9 positions matching TRBD1. The CDR3 is made up of 15 amino acids. The V segment lost 5 bases and the J segment 6 bases; nucleotides outside the gene matches: 7. CDR1 and CDR2 from the germline V gene are SEHNR and FQNEAQ (reference sequence). CDR3 coding DNA: TGTGCCAGCAGCAGACCCGGGACAGGGTATGAAAAACTGTTTTTT. Translating it yields CASSRPGTGYEKLFF.

The V and J genes are TRBV12-5 and TRBJ1-5; perhaps TRBD1 as D (6 bases). Per germline, CDR1 LGHNT and CDR2 FRNRAP. There are 14 residues in the CDR3. V lost 4 bases and J lost 4, with 11 bases in between. The CDR3 region is CASGSGQTNQPQHF. DNA of the CDR3: TGTGCTAGTGGTTCGGGACAAACTAATCAGCCCCAGCATTTT.

The genes are TRBV18 and TRBJ1-1; D is uncertain. V was clipped by 0 bases and J by 0 bases, with 14 bases between them. Per the germline V gene, CDR1 is KGHSH and CDR2 is LQKENI. The CDR3 loop spans 17 amino acids. The CDR3 protein is CASSPPRGYTMNTEAFF. The CDR3 DNA follows: TGTGCCAGCTCACCACCGAGAGGATATACAATGAACACTGAAGCTTTCTTT.

The chain combines TRBV3-1 (or the pseudogene TRBV3-2) with TRBJ1-5; tentative D call: TRBD1 (5 bases). The V gene lost 1 base and the J gene lost 0 bases, with 16 bases spanning the gap. There are 18 residues in the CDR3. Germline V lookup: CDR1 LGHDT, CDR2 YNNKEL (reference sequence). The CDR3 region is CASSQGKGLCYSNQPQHF. The CDR3 region has the DNA TGTGCCAGCAGCCAAGGTAAGGGGCTATGCTATAGCAATCAGCCCCAGCATTTT.

This sequence joins TRBV19 and TRBJ1-5; D is unclear. Germline values: CDR1 LNHDA, CDR2 SQIVND (reference sequence). The CDR3 runs to 14 residues. V was shortened by 8 bases and J by 4 bases, with 15 bases between the two germline ends. The CDR3 protein is CASCFGMGNQPQHF. CDR3 nucleotide sequence: TGTGCCAGTTGTTTCGGGATGGGAAATCAGCCCCAGCATTTT.

This chain uses TRBV19 with TRBJ1-2; the D is unclear. There are 15 residues in the CDR3. Germline V gene sequence: CDR1 LNHDA, CDR2 SQIVND (reference sequence). V lost 2 bases, J lost 0 bases, and 10 bases lay in between. The CDR3 DNA follows: TGTGCCAGTAGTATACCCCAGATGGCTAACTATGGCTACACCTTC. It specifies CASSIPQMANYGYTF.

V usage is TRBV11-3 and J usage is TRBJ2-2; 7 positions match TRBD1. This CDR3 comprises 14 residues. The V gene end was trimmed by 3 bases and the J gene end by 6 bases; junction bases not matched to a gene: 4. The germline V gene encodes CDR1 SGHNT and CDR2 YENEEA. This CDR3 is CASSLNQGAGELFF. The CDR3 region has the DNA TGTGCCAGCAGCTTGAACCAGGGGGCCGGGGAGCTGTTTTTT.

The chain combines TRBV9 with TRBJ1-6; no reliable D call. Germline V lookup: CDR1 SGDLS, CDR2 YYNGEE. The ends were cut back, 0 bases at V and 8 bases at J, with 6 bases in the middle. The CDR3 has 13 amino acids. CDR3: CASSVASDSPLHF. The CDR3 region has the DNA TGTGCCAGCAGCGTAGCTTCTGATTCACCCCTCCACTTT.

The V gene is TRBV6-5, the J gene TRBJ2-7; 9 bases line up with TRBD2. The CDR3 is 13 residues long. Germline CDR1 is MNHEY and CDR2 is SVGAGI. J was trimmed by 4 bases and V by 6 bases; bases with no gene match: 4. This CDR3 reads CASSLGLAYEQYF. The CDR3 bases are TGTGCCAGCAGCCTGGGACTAGCTTACGAGCAGTACTTC.

V is TRBV18 and J is TRBJ2-7, with 8 bases matching TRBD1. This CDR3 is 14 amino acids long. The germline gives CDR1 KGHSH, CDR2 LQKENI. J gave up 2 bases and V 4 bases, and 4 bases lay outside the gene matches. The CDR3: CASSRQGITYEQYF. The CDR3 region has the DNA TGTGCCAGCTCACGACAGGGGATCACCTACGAGCAGTACTTC.

The rearrangement joins TRBV27 to TRBJ2-5; D possibly corresponds to TRBD2 (7 bases). V dropped 4 bases and J dropped 5 bases, with 14 bases sitting between them. The germline gives CDR1 MNHEY, CDR2 SMNVEV (reference sequence). This CDR3 comprises 14 residues. As DNA, the CDR3 is TGTGCCAGCAGTTGGGCGGGGGCGGGGGAGACCCAGTACTTC. It encodes CASSWAGAGETQYF.

J is TRBJ2-1 and V is TRBV6-5, with TRBD1 identical over 10 bases. With V trimmed by 2 bases and J by 8 bases, 6 bases remained unmatched. The CDR3 has 15 residues. Germline V gene data show CDR1 as MNHEY and CDR2 as SVGAGI. The CDR3 loop reads CASSYRDRGFYEQFF. In DNA form, the CDR3 reads TGTGCCAGCAGTTACCGGGACAGGGGTTTTTATGAGCAGTTCTTC.

The chain employs TRBV16 and TRBJ2-1; 12 bases map to TRBD2. The germline CDR1 and CDR2 sequences are KGHSY and FQNENV. J was trimmed by 6 bases and V by 0 bases; bases with no gene match: 12. This CDR3 contains 19 residues. DNA of the CDR3: TGTGCCAGCAGCCAATCAGAGACTAGCGGGAGCATCCTGGGCAATGAGCAGTTCTTC. Translated, it gives CASSQSETSGSILGNEQFF.